This T cell receptor (beta chain) is from a study of cytomegalovirus exposure and HLA in healthy donors. Study details: In a later analysis, the approximately 120 validation repertoires were reported to have used the same platform as the 600 to 800 first-cohort repertoires. Overall study results and limits: There were a few CMV-associated chains whose specificity for CMV antigens was confirmed in vitro.

Method: immunoSEQ multiplex PCR; TCRdb's copy keeps in-frame clones and lacks some. In the table there are around 150,000 clones, about 90% of which are singletons. Germline V CDR1 and CDR2: SGHVS, FQNEAQ. The junction had 3 bases not matched to a gene; V was cut back by 3 bases and J by 1 base. This CDR3 spans 15 amino acids. Comment on this clone: Its antigen is undetermined.

The chain employs TRBV7-8 and TRBJ1-3; TRBD1 agrees at 7 bases. This TCR was recovered from a woman under 30 in good health and CMV-seropositive. Sequenced input: PBMCs. The CDR3 bases are TGTGCCAGCAGCTTGAGGGGGCCATCTGGAAACACCATATATTTT. Encoded protein: CASSLRGPSGNTIYF.